This T cell receptor beta chain is from a study of lymphopenia after photon versus proton radiotherapy. The length of the CDR3 is 13 residues. V lost 0 bases and J lost 8, with 11 bases in between. The germline CDR1 and CDR2 sequences are SGHNT and YYREEE (reference sequence). Study-wide results and limits: Only patients who died were analyzed for survival; proton advantage is unproven. A bigger post-nadir fall in TCR diversity correlated inversely with survival time in deceased patients. Relative stability marked proton patients; photon patients lost diversity and naive cells. Oligoclonal CD8+ Temra expansion after nadir drove photon patients' diversity drop.

Data came from immunoSEQ multiplex PCR; TCRdb stores just in-frame clones and leaves some out. The sample has about 58,000 clones; roughly 80% are singletons. About this clone: Its antigen is not known.

This clonotype originated in a man aged 55 to 69 with pancreatic cancer. This chain joins TRBV5-4 and TRBJ1-1, with D unclear. Sequenced here: peripheral blood, sampled from a patient treated with proton-based radiotherapy. The CDR3 region has the DNA TGTGCCAGCAGCTTGGCAGCAGGTTACGAAGCTTTCTTT. Protein: CASSLAAGYEAFF.